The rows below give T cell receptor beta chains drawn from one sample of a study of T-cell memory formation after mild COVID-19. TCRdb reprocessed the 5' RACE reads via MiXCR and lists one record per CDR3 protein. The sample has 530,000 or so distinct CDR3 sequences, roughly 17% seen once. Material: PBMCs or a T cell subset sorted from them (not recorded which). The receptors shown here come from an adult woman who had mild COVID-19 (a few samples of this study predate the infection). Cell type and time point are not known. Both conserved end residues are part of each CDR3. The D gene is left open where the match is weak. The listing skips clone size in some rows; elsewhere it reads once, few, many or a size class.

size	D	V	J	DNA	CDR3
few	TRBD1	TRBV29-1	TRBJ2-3	TGCAGCGTCGATCAAGTCGAGGGGGCCATCACAGATACGCAGTATTTT	CSVDQVEGAITDTQYF
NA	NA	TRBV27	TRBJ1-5	TGTGCCAGCAGTTTACGGGGGGGCTACAATCAGCCCCAGCATTTT	CASSLRGGYNQPQHF
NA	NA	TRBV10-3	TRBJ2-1	TGTGCCATCAGTGAGAACAATGAGCAGTTCTTC	CAISENNEQFF
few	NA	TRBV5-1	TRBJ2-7	TGCGCCAGCAGCTTGGATGTTGGTTACAGCTACGAGCAGTACTTC	CASSLDVGYSYEQYF
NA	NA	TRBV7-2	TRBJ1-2	TGTGCCAGCAGCCGAAGTACTATGGGGGGCAGGGCCCTCTATGGCTACACCTTC	CASSRSTMGGRALYGYTF
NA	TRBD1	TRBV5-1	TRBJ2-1	TGCGCCAGCAACGGGGACAGCTACAATGAGCAGTTCTTC	CASNGDSYNEQFF
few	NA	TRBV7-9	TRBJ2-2	TGTGCCAGCAGCCGTACAGTACCAGTCACCGGGGAGCTGTTTTTT	CASSRTVPVTGELFF
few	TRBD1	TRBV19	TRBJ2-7	TGTGCCAGTAGTGTGCGGACAGGGGGTGACTACGAGCAGTACTTC	CASSVRTGGDYEQYF
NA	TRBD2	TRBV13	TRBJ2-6	TGTGCCAGCAGCTTAGTGGAGCCTAGCGGGAGGCCAGGGGCCAACGTCCTGACTTTC	CASSLVEPSGRPGANVLTF
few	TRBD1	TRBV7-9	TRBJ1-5	TGTGCCAGCAGCTTCGGACAGGGGGCTTCGGGGCCCCAGCATTTT	CASSFGQGASGPQHF
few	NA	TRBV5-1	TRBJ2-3	TGCGCCAGCAGCCCGGACAGCCGCACAGATACGCAGTATTTT	CASSPDSRTDTQYF
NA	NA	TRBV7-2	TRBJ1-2	TGTGCCAGCAGCAGCGGCGGGGGGCAGAGGTATGGCTACACCTTC	CASSSGGGQRYGYTF
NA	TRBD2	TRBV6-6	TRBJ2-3	TGTGCCAGCAGTTACCCATCCACCGGGGGGGGAGATACGCAGTATTTT	CASSYPSTGGGDTQYF
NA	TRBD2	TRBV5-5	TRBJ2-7	TGTGCCAGCAGAGCGGGGTCAAACTACGAGCAGTACTTC	CASRAGSNYEQYF
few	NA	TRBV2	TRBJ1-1	TGTGCCAGCAGAGTAGTAACAGAACGAGGAATCGGAGCTTTCTTT	CASRVVTERGIGAFF
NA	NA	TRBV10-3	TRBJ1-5	TGTGCCATCAGTGAGTCGTTTCATCTCAGACCACCTTACAATCAGCCCCAGCATTTT	CAISESFHLRPPYNQPQHF
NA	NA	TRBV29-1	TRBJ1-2	TGCAGCGTGAGCAACCTATATGGCTACACCTTC	CSVSNLYGYTF
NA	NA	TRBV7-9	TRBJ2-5	TGTGCCAGCAGCCCCGTGGGCGGGGCACAAGAGACCCAGTACTTC	CASSPVGGAQETQYF
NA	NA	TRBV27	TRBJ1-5	TGTGCCAGCAGTTTAAGGGAGAATCAGCCCCAGCATTTT	CASSLRENQPQHF
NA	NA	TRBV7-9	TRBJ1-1	TGTGCCAGCAGCATGGGGCAGGAAGCTTTCTTT	CASSMGQEAFF
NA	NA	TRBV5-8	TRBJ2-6	TGTGCCAGCAGCTTGGGCGACAGGATGTTCGGCGGGGCCAACGTCCTGACTTTC	CASSLGDRMFGGANVLTF
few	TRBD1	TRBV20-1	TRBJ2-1	TGCAGTGCCAGAGGGCAGGGGGCGGATGAGCAGTTCTTC	CSARGQGADEQFF
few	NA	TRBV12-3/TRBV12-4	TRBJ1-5	TGTGCCAGCAGGCCCTGGGGGGGGGATAAAGAGCCCCAGCATTTT	CASRPWGGDKEPQHF
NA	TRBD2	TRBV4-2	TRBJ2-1	TGTGCCAGCAGCCAAGAGGGACTAGAGGATGAGCAGTTCTTC	CASSQEGLEDEQFF
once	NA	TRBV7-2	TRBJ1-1	TGTGCCAGCAGCTTGATGCAGGGTGGGACTGAAGCTTTCTTT	CASSLMQGGTEAFF
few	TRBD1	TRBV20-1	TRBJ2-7	TGCAGTGCTAGATCCGGACAGGGCTTCTACGAGCAGTACTTC	CSARSGQGFYEQYF
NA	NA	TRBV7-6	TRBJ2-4	TGTGCCAGCAGCTTAACTCCGTTGAAGGTGGATATAGCCAAAAACATTCAGTACTTC	CASSLTPLKVDIAKNIQYF
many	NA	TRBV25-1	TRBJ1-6	TGTGCCAGCAGTGCTGGATCCGGTAATTCACCCCTCCACTTT	CASSAGSGNSPLHF
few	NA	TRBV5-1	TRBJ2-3	TGCGCCAGCAGCCATTTTACCTCCACGCGGGACCAACACACAGATACGCAGTATTTT	CASSHFTSTRDQHTDTQYF
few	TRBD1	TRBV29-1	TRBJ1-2	TGCAGCGTTGGACCCGGGACAGGGAGAAGTTATGGCTACACCTTC	CSVGPGTGRSYGYTF
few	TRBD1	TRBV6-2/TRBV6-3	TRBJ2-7	TGTGCCAGCAGCTTATCCGGGACAGGGTCCTCCGAGCAGTACTTC	CASSLSGTGSSEQYF
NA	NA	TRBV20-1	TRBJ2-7	TGCAGTGCTGGAAGACGGGGGTCCTACGAGCAGTACTTC	CSAGRRGSYEQYF
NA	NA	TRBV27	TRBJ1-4	TGTGCCAGCAGAGCGACTTTAGGGGGGAATGAAAAACTGTTTTTT	CASRATLGGNEKLFF
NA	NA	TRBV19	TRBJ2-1	TGTGCCAGTAGTACCATCCCGGGGAATGAGCAGTTCTTC	CASSTIPGNEQFF
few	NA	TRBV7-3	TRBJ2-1	TGTGCCAGCAGCTTAGAGCCCCGGCGGGGACCCTCCTACAATGAGCAGTTCTTC	CASSLEPRRGPSYNEQFF
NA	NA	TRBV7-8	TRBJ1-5	TGTGCCAGCAGCTTAAAGAAGGGAGTCGTCTTACCTAGCAATCAGCCCCAGCATTTT	CASSLKKGVVLPSNQPQHF
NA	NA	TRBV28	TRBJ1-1	TGTGCCAGCAGTTTTTATCGGCTGGGCACTGAAGCTTTCTTT	CASSFYRLGTEAFF
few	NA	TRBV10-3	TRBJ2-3	TGTGCCATCAGTGAGATAGTAGTGGGCGGTTCCGGTGCAGATACGCAGTATTTT	CAISEIVVGGSGADTQYF
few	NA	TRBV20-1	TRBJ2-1	TGCAGTGCTAGAGGCATTGGGAGCCGAAGCTCCTACAATGAGCAGTTCTTC	CSARGIGSRSSYNEQFF
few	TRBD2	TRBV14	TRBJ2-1	TGTGCCAGCAGCCAAGGACGGGGATGGGGGGGTGAGCAGTTCTTC	CASSQGRGWGGEQFF
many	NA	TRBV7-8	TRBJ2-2	TGTGCCAGCAGCTTAGCCGGCCTGCCTACCGGGGAGCTGTTTTTT	CASSLAGLPTGELFF
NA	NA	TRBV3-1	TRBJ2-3	TGTGCCAGCAGCCCCGGGGGCAGCGACACAGATACGCAGTATTTT	CASSPGGSDTDTQYF
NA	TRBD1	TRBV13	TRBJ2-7	TGTGCCAGCAGCTTAGTATTGGGACAGGGGGCACTCGAGCAGTACTTC	CASSLVLGQGALEQYF
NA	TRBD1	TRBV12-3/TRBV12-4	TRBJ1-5	TGTGCCAGCACCAAGGTGGGACAGAGCAATCAGCCCCAGCATTTT	CASTKVGQSNQPQHF
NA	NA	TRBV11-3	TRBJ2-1	TGTGCCAGCAGCCCCTGGGACTCAAGCTCCTACAATGAGCAGTTCTTC	CASSPWDSSSYNEQFF
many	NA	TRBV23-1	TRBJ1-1	TGCGCCAGCAGACAGAACACTGAAGCTTTCTTT	CASRQNTEAFF
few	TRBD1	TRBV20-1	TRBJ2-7	TGCAGTGCTAGCCCTGGACAGGGCCTCGGCTACGAGCAGTACTTC	CSASPGQGLGYEQYF
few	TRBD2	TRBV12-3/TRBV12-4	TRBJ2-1	TGTGCCAGCAGTTTAGCTAGCGGGAGCAACAATGAGCAGTTCTTC	CASSLASGSNNEQFF
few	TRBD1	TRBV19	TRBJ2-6	TGTGCCAGTAGTATTAAAGGGGGCCCGTTCTCTGGGGCCAACGTCCTGACTTTC	CASSIKGGPFSGANVLTF
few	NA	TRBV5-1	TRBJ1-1	TGCGCCAGCAGCTTCCGGACAGAGAACACTGAAGCTTTCTTT	CASSFRTENTEAFF